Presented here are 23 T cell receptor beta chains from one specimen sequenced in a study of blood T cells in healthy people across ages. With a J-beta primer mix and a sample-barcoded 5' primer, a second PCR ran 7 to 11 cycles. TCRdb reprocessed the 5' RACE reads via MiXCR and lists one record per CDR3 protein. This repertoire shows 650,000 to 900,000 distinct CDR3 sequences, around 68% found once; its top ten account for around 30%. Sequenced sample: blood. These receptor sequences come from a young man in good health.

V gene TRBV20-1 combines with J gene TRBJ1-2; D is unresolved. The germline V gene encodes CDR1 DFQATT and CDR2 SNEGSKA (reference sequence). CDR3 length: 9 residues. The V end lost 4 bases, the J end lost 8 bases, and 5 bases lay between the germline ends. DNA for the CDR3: TGCAGTGCTACGGCCGGCTACACCTTC. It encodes CSATAGYTF.

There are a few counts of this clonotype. Written as DNA, the CDR3 is TGTGCCAGCAGCGTCAAGCGGGGGGGGAACAATGAGCAGTACTTC. Its translation is CASSVKRGGNNEQYF. This chain joins TRBV7-2 and TRBJ2-5, with 10 bases aligning to TRBD2. The germline gives CDR1 SGHTA, CDR2 FQGNSA. Trimming took 5 bases from V and 11 from J; bases not matched to a gene: 14. This CDR3 has 15 residues.

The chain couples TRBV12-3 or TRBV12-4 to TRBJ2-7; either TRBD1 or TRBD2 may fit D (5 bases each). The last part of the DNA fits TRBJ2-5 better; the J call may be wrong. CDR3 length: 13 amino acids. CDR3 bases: TGTGCCAGCAGTTTATCCAGGGACGGGACCCAGTACTTC. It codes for CASSLSRDGTQYF.

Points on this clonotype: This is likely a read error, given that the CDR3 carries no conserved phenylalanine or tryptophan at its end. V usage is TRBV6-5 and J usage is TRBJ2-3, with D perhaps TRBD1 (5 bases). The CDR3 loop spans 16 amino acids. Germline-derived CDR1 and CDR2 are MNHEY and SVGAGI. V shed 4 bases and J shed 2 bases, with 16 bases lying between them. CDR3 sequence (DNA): TGTGCCAGCAGTTCCTCTGGTATGGGGCCCACAGATACGCAGTATATT. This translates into CASSSSGMGPTDTQYI.

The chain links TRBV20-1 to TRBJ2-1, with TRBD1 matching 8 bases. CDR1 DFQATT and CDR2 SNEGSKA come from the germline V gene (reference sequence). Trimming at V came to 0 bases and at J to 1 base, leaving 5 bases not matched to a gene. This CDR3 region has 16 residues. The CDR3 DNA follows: TGCAGTGCTAGAGACCGACAGGGGTGGTCCTACAATGAGCAGTTCTTC. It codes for CSARDRQGWSYNEQFF.

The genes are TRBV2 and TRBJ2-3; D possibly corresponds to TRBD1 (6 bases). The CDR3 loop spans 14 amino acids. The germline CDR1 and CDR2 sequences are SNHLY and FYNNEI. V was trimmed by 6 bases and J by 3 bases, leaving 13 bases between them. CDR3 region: CASRASTGTDTQYF. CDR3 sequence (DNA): TGTGCCAGCAGGGCGTCGACAGGTACAGATACGCAGTATTTT.

This chain's CDR3 is CASSLGVRGQLYEQYF. CDR3 DNA sequence: TGTGCCAGCAGCTTAGGGGTCAGGGGCCAACTCTACGAGCAGTACTTC. The chain employs TRBV7-2 and TRBJ2-7; TRBD1 is a possible D gene (6 bases). This CDR3 region has 16 residues. Germline assignment: CDR1 SGHTA and CDR2 FQGNSA. Trimming shortened V by 1 base and J by 3 bases, and 16 bases separated the two germline ends.

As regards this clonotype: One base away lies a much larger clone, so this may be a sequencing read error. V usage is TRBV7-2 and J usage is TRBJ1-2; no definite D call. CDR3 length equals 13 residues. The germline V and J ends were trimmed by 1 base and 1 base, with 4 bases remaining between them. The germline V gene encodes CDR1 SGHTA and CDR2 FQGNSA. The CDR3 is CASSLDNNYGYTF. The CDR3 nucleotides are TGTGCCAGCAGCTTAGACAATAACTATGGCTACACCTTC.

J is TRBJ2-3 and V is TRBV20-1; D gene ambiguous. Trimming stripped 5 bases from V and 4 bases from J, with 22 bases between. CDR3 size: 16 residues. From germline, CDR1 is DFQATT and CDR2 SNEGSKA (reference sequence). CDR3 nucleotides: TGCAGTGCTGAGGCTCTTTCGGACGCCATGTCAGATACGCAGTATTTT. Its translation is CSAEALSDAMSDTQYF.

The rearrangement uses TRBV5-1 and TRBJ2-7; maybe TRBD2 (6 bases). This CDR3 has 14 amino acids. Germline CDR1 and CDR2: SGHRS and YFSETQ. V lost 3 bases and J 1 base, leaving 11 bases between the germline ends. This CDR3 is CASSWGDGSYEQYF. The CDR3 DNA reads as TGCGCCAGCAGCTGGGGGGACGGATCCTACGAGCAGTACTTC.

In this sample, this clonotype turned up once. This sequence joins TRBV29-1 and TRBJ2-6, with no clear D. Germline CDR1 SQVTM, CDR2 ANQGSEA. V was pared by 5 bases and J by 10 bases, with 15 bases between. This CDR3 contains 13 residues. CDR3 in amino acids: CSVLDQRENVLTF. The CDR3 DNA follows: TGCAGCGTTTTGGACCAAAGGGAAAACGTCCTGACTTTC. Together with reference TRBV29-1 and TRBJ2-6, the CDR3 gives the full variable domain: SAVISQKPSRDICQRGTSLTIQCQVDSQVTMMFWYRQQPGQSLTLIATANQGSEATYESGFVIDKFPISRPNLTFSTLTVSNMSPEDSSIYLCSVLDQRENVLTFGAGSRLTVL.

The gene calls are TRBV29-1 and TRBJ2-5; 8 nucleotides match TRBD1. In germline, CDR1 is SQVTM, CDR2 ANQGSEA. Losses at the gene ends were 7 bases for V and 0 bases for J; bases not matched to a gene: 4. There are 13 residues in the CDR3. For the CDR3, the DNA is TGCAGCGCTACAGGGGGTAACCAAGAGACCCAGTACTTC. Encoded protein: CSATGGNQETQYF.

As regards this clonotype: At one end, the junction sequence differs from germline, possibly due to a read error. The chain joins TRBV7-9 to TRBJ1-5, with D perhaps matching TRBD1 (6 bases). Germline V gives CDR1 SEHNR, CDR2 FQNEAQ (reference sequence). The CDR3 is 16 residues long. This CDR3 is CAGSFNRAGSNQPQHF. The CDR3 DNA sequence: TGTGCCGGCAGCTTCAACAGGGCCGGCAGCAATCAGCCCCAGCATTTT. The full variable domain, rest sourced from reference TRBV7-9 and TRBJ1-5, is DTGVSQNPRHKITKRGQNVTFRCDPISEHNRLYWYRQTLGQGPEFLTYFQNEAQLEKSRLLSDRFSAERPKGSFSTLEIQRTEQGDSAMYLCAGSFNRAGSNQPQHFGDGTRLSIL.

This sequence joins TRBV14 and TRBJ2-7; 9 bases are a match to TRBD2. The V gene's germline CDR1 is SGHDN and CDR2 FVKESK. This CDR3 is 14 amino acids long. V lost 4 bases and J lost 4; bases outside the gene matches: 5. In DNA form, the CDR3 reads TGTGCCAGCAGCCCGACTAGCGGAAAATACGAGCAGTACTTC. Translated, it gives CASSPTSGKYEQYF.

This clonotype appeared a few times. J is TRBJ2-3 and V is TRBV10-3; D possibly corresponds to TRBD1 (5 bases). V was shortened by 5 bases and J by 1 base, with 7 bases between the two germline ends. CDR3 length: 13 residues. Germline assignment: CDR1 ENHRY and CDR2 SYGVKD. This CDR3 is CAISQTGTDTQYF. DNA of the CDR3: TGTGCCATCAGTCAGACAGGCACAGATACGCAGTATTTT.

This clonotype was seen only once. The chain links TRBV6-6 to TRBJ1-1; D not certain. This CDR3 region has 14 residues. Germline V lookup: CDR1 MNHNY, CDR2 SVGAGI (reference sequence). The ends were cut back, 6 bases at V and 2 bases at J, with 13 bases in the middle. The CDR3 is CASRVDEINTEAFF. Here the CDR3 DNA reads TGTGCCAGCAGAGTTGACGAGATTAACACTGAAGCTTTCTTT.

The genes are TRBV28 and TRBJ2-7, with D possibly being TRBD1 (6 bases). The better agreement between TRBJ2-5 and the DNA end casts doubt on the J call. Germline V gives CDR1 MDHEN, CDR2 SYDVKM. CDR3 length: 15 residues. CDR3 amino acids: CASSYLQGSGETQYF. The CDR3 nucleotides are TGTGCCAGCAGCTATTTACAGGGTAGTGGAGAGACCCAGTACTTC.

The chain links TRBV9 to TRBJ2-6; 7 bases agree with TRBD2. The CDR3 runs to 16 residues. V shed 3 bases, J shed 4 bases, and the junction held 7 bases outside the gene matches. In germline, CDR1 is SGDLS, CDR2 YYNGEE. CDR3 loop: CASSERGAGGANVLTF. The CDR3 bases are TGTGCCAGCAGCGAGAGGGGAGCGGGAGGGGCCAACGTCCTGACTTTC.

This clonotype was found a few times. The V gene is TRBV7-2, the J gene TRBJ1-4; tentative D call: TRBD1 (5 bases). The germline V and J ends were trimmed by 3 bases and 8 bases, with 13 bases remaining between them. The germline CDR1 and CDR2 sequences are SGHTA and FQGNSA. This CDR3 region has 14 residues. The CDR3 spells CASSFKGTDEKLFF. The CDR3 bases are TGTGCCAGCAGCTTCAAAGGGACGGACGAAAAACTGTTTTTT.

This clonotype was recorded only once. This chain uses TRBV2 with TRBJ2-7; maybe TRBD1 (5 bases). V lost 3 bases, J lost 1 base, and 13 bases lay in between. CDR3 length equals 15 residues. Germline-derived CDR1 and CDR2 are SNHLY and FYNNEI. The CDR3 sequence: CASSEGPLSSYEQYF. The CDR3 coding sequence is TGTGCCAGCAGTGAGGGGCCCCTTTCTTCCTACGAGCAGTACTTC.

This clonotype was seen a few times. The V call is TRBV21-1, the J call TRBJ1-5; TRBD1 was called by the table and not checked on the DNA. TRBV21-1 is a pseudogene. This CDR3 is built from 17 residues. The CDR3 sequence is CASSKAKQGVSNQPQHF. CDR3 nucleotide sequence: TGTGCCAGCAGCAAAGCAAAACAGGGGGTGAGCAATCAGCCCCAGCATTTT.

CDR3 protein: CSVPRGPNEKLFF. The CDR3, as DNA: TGCAGCGTTCCCAGGGGGCCGAATGAAAAACTGTTTTTT. The V and J genes are TRBV29-1 and TRBJ1-4; TRBD1 matches 8 bases. J was trimmed by 5 bases and V by 5 bases; bases with no gene match: 4. Germline CDR1 SQVTM, CDR2 ANQGSEA. The CDR3 has 13 residues.

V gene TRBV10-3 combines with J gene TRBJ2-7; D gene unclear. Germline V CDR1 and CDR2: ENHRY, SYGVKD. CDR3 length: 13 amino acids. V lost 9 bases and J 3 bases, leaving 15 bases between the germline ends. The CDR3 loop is CAITGMAGYEQYF. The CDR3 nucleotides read TGTGCCATAACCGGCATGGCAGGCTACGAGCAGTACTTC.